The T cell receptor beta chain described here comes from a study of blood T cell repertoires in COVID-19. The wider study: Donors in the United States, Italy and Spain gave samples during acute or convalescent COVID-19. Nucleic acid was either cDNA or gDNA, and it came from T cells, B-cell-depleted T cells, or PBMCs.

CDR1 MGHRA and CDR2 YSYEKL come from the germline V gene. Between the trimmed V and J ends, which lost 4 bases and 4 bases, there was a span of 11 bases. The CDR3 is 15 amino acids. This clone occurred once. The table came from immunoSEQ multiplex PCR; TCRdb's copy has only in-frame clones and leaves some out. This table holds over 250,000 clones, 85% found once. Specimen: peripheral blood. The origin of this receptor is a human donor in a cohort sampled during active COVID-19. This chain uses TRBV4-1 with TRBJ1-6, with a tentative D call TRBD1 (6 bases). DNA for the CDR3: TGCGCCAGCAGCCTACGGACAGATTATAATTCACCCCTCCACTTT. Residues: CASSLRTDYNSPLHF.